This T cell receptor (beta chain) stems from a study of tissue T cells after allogeneic stem cell transplantation. Findings and caveats of the study: Shared clones across patients were few; motif clustering revealed tissue-specific shared signatures. TCR repertoires tracked anatomic similarity, regardless of disease or transplant status.

Comments on this clone: Its antigen is as yet unknown. Mouse names are used for the genes. With the read ending 1 residue before the CDR3 end, the germline J gene is used to fill in that end.

Time point reported: mouse harvest day 7 after allogeneic transplant. Tail vein injection delivered 10^7 T-cell-depleted bone marrow cells and 10^6 splenic CD5+ T cells. This mouse GVHD model was MHC-mismatched B6 to BALB/c, profiled day 7 or 14. The repertoire was sequenced with immunoSEQ multiplex PCR; TCRdb's copy has only in-frame clones and lacks some. The sample includes 6,500 to 7,500 clones, less than 60% of them seen just once. Trimming stripped 5 bases from V and 1 base from J, with 6 bases between. The CDR3 consists of 13 residues. Germline lookup yields CDR1 SNHLY and CDR2 FYNGKV (reference sequence).

The specimen sequenced was gut tissue. The sequence was obtained from a female BALB/c mouse given C57BL/6 T cells with graft-versus-host disease after an allogeneic hematopoietic cell transplant. This sequence joins TRBV3 and TRBJ1-3; the D gene is possibly TRBD1 (5 bases). CDR3: CASSPGSGNTLYF. Partial CDR3 DNA: TGTGCCAGCAGCCCAGGGTCTGGAAATACGCTCTAT. Drawing the rest from reference TRBV3 and TRBJ1-3, the complete variable domain is GPKVLQIPSHQIIDMGQMVTLNCDPVSNHLYFYWYKQILGQQMEFLVNFYNGKVMEKSKLFKDQFSVERPDGSYFTLKIQPTALEDSAVYFCASSPGSGNTLYFGEGSRLIVV.